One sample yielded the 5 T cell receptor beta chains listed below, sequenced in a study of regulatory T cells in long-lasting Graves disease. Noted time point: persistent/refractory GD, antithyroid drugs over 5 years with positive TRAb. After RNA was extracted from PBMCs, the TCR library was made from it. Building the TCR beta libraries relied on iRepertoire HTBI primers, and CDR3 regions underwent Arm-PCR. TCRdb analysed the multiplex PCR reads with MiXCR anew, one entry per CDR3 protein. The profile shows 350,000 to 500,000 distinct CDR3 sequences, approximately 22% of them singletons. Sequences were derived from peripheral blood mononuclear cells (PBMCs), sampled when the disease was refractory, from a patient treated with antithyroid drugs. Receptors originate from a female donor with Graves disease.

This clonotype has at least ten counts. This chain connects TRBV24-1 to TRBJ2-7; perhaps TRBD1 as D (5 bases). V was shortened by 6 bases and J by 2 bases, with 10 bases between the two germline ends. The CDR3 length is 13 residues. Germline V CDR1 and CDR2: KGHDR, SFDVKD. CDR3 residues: CATSKQGTYEQYF. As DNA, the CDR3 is TGTGCCACCAGTAAGCAGGGAACCTACGAGCAGTACTTC.

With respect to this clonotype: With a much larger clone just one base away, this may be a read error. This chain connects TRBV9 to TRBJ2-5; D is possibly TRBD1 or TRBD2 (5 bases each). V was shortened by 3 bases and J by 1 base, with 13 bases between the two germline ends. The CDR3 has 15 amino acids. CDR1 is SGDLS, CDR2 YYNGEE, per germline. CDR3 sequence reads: CASSADGALQETQYF. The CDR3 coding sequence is TGTGCCAGCAGCGCAGACGGGGCTCTCCAAGAGACCCAGTACTTC.

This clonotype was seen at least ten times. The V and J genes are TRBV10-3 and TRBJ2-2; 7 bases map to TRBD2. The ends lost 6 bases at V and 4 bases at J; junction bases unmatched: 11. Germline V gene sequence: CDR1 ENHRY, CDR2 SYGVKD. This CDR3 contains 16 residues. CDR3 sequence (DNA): TGTGCCATCAGGGATACAGCGGGCGGGGGCACCGGGGAGCTGTTTTTT. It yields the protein CAIRDTAGGGTGELFF.

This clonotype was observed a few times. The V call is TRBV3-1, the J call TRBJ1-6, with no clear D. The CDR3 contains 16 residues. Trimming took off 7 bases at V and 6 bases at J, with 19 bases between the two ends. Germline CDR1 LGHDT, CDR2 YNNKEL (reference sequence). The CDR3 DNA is TGTGCCAGCACCCCCAATGGCCGCCCGCCTAATTCACCCCTCCACTTT. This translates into CASTPNGRPPNSPLHF.

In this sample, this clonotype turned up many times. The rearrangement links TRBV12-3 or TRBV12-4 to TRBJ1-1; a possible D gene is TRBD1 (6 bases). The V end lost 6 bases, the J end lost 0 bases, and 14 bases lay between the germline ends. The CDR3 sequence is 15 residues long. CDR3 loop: CASRINYRVNTEAFF. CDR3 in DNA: TGTGCCAGCAGGATCAACTACAGGGTGAACACTGAAGCTTTCTTT.